These 7 T cell receptor beta chains originate from one sample sequenced in a study of shared clonotypes between healthy human individuals (dated by TCRdb to the early 2020s). Receptor libraries were prepared by the immunoSEQ multiplex PCR assay. The clones in this table, taken by TCRdb from immuneACCESS, are in-frame only. Not every clone is retained; where verified, under half of the shortfall comes from an unresolved V gene, and the cause of the rest is unknown. For this sample there are about 1.5 million clones; 98% appear just once. The biggest ten clones account for less than 0.55% of the sample. The material sequenced was naive CD4+ T cells sorted from blood. The cell subset or site label on this specimen signifies: CD45RA+ positively selected. These receptors all come from a young man in good health.

The CDR3 nucleotides read TGTGCCAGCAGTGGGATTGACCCGGGACTAGCGGGAGGGGCTCTGAGGATCTACGAGCAGTACTTC. Protein product: CASSGIDPGLAGGALRIYEQYF. The chain has TRBV27 and TRBJ2-7, with 16 bases that match TRBD2. CDR3 length equals 22 residues. Looked up from germline, CDR1 is MNHEY and CDR2 is SMNVEV (reference sequence). V shed 5 bases, J shed 3 bases, and the junction held 22 bases outside the gene matches.

Turning to this clone: Other DNA variants within this sample encode the same CDR3. The chain is built from TRBV6-5 and TRBJ2-7; 9 positions match TRBD2. The CDR3 length is 15 residues. V gave up 3 bases and J gave up 0 bases; unmatched junction bases: 3. Germline V CDR1 and CDR2: MNHEY, SVGAGI. The CDR3 DNA reads as TGTGCCAGCAGTTATCTAGCGGGGAGCTCCTACGAGCAGTACTTC. Amino acids: CASSYLAGSSYEQYF.

The chain recombines TRBV19 with TRBJ1-1; 12 bases are a match to TRBD1. Germline V CDR1 and CDR2: LNHDA, SQIVND (reference sequence). V lost 2 bases to trimming and J lost 5 bases; unmatched junction nucleotides: 9. This CDR3 is built from 17 residues. The CDR3 protein is CASSIYGTGGLWTEAFF. The CDR3 coding sequence is TGTGCCAGTAGTATATACGGGACAGGGGGCCTGTGGACTGAAGCTTTCTTT. Full variable domain (remainder filled in from reference TRBV19 and TRBJ1-1): DGGITQSPKYLFRKEGQNVTLSCEQNLNHDAMYWYRQDPGQGLRLIYYSQIVNDFQKGDIAEGYSVSREKKESFPLTVTSAQKNPTAFYLCASSIYGTGGLWTEAFFGQGTRLTVV.

The V call is TRBV19, the J call TRBJ1-5, with 9 bases matching TRBD1. The CDR3 sequence is 15 residues long. Trimming cost V 5 bases and J 7 bases; bases outside gene matches: 9. Germline V lookup: CDR1 LNHDA, CDR2 SQIVND (reference sequence). CDR3 nucleotide sequence: TGTGCCAGTAGTGTTTCAGGACAGGGGCGGCAGCCCCAGCATTTT. Residues: CASSVSGQGRQPQHF.

The chain is built from TRBV29-1 and TRBJ1-4; no clear D. V lost 6 bases and J 7 bases, leaving 15 bases between the germline ends. The CDR3 runs to 13 residues. Germline V gives CDR1 SQVTM, CDR2 ANQGSEA. Here the CDR3 reads CSVGQARSEKLFF. In nucleotides, the CDR3 is TGCAGCGTGGGTCAGGCGCGGAGTGAAAAACTGTTTTTT.

Worth noting for this clone: Other DNA variants within this sample encode the same CDR3. The J gene is TRBJ2-7, the V gene TRBV28, with D uncertain. This CDR3 spans 13 amino acids. Trimming shortened V by 2 bases and J by 0 bases, and 5 bases separated the two germline ends. Germline V gene sequence: CDR1 MDHEN, CDR2 SYDVKM. The CDR3 region has the DNA TGTGCCAGCAGTTTAGGGCTCTCCTACGAGCAGTACTTC. It specifies CASSLGLSYEQYF.

The V call is TRBV5-4, the J call TRBJ2-1; D perhaps matches TRBD2 (6 bases). Per the germline V gene, CDR1 is SGHNT and CDR2 is YYREEE (reference sequence). The CDR3 consists of 15 residues. Deletions cut 2 bases from V and 8 bases from J, with 17 bases between. The CDR3 bases are TGTGCCAGCAGCTTTGTGGGAGGACTTAAAGATGAGCAGTTCTTC. Encoded protein: CASSFVGGLKDEQFF.